Here is one TCR beta chain with its context. The sample belongs to a study of shared clonotypes between healthy human individuals. CDR3 length: 15 amino acids. V dropped 0 bases and J dropped 1 base, with 10 bases sitting between them. Germline V CDR1 and CDR2: SGDLS, YYNGEE. Here immunoSEQ multiplex PCR was the method, and the copy in TCRdb shows in-frame clones only, minus some. The table records 2 million to 3 million clones, roughly 93% of them present only once. The sample was naive CD4+ T cells from PBMCs. This sample's subset: CD45RA+ positively selected. V usage is TRBV9 and J usage is TRBJ2-5, with D possibly being TRBD2 (6 bases). This clonotype was obtained from a man in his late teens or twenties in good health. Some clones in this sample may be carry-over from other donors' samples. As DNA, the CDR3 is TGTGCCAGCAGCGTAGACCTAGCGACCCAAGAGACCCAGTACTTC. Translating it yields CASSVDLATQETQYF.